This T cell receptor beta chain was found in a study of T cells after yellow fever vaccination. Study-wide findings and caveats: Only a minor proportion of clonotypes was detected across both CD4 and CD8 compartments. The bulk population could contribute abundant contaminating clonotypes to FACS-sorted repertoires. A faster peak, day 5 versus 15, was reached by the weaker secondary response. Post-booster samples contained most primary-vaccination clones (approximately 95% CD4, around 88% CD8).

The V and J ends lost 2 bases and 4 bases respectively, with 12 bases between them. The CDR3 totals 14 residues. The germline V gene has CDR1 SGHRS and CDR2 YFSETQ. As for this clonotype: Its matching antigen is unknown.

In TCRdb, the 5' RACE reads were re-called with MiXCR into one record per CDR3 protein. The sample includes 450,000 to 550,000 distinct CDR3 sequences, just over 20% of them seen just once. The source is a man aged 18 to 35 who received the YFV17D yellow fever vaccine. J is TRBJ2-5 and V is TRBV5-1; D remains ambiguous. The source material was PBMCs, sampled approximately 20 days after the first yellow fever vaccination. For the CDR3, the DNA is TGCGCCAGCAGCTTAACCAGTTCCACAGAGACCCAGTACTTC. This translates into CASSLTSSTETQYF.